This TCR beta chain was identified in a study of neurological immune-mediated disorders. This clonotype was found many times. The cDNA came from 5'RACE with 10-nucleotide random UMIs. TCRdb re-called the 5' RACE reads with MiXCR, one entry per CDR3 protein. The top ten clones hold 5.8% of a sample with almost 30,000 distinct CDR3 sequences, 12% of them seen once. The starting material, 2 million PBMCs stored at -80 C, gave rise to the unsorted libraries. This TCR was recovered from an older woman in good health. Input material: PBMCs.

The CDR3 coding sequence is TGTGCCAGTCTGCGGGACGGCAGCTCCTACGAGCAGTACTTC. It yields the protein CASLRDGSSYEQYF. The chain employs TRBV12-3 or TRBV12-4 and TRBJ2-7, with D possibly TRBD2 on 6 matching bases. Trimming took off 9 bases at V and 0 bases at J, with 15 bases between the two ends. This CDR3 is built from 14 residues.